The 10 T cell receptor beta chains listed next were all sequenced from one sample in a study of blood T cells in healthy people across ages. Primed by a sample-barcoded 5' primer and a J-beta primer mix, a second PCR proceeded for roughly 7 to 11 cycles. TCRdb recomputed calls from the 5' RACE reads with MiXCR, one row per CDR3 protein. The sample consists of about 1.8 million distinct CDR3 sequences, around half of them appearing once. Input material: blood. The receptor set was obtained from a woman aged 40 to 50 in good health.

This clonotype was observed many times. The CDR3 reads CASSVDGTPKETQYF. The CDR3 coding sequence is TGTGCCAGCAGCGTAGACGGTACACCGAAGGAGACCCAGTACTTC. The chain recombines TRBV9 with TRBJ2-5; D not certain. The CDR3 consists of 15 residues. Trimming removed 0 bases at V and 5 bases at J, with 14 bases between. CDR1 is SGDLS and CDR2 is YYNGEE in the germline V gene.

This clonotype was found a few times. The chain joins TRBV20-1 to TRBJ2-5; D call uncertain. The CDR3 covers 12 residues. Trimming cost V 4 bases and J 1 base, with 7 bases left between them. Germline V gives CDR1 DFQATT, CDR2 SNEGSKA (reference sequence). CDR3 protein: CSAKWTQETQYF. The CDR3 DNA sequence: TGCAGTGCTAAGTGGACCCAAGAGACCCAGTACTTC.

This clonotype has just a few counts. CDR3 sequence: CASSPGQISPLHF. DNA of the CDR3: TGTGCCAGCAGCCCTGGACAGATTTCACCCCTCCACTTT. The chain links TRBV7-2 to TRBJ1-6, with D perhaps TRBD1 (6 bases). CDR3 length equals 13 residues. In germline, CDR1 is SGHTA, CDR2 FQGNSA. The ends were cut back, 5 bases at V and 9 bases at J, with 11 bases in the middle.

This sequence joins TRBV29-1 and TRBJ1-2; D is undetermined. The V gene lost 2 bases and the J gene lost 7 bases, with 14 bases spanning the gap. Per the germline V gene, CDR1 is SQVTM and CDR2 is ANQGSEA. The CDR3 has 13 residues. The CDR3 loop reads CSVEHETVGGYTF. The CDR3 region has the DNA TGCAGCGTTGAACACGAGACTGTAGGTGGCTACACCTTC.

This chain connects TRBV6-5 to TRBJ2-1; maybe TRBD2 (7 bases). The CDR3 has 13 amino acids. Deletions cut 5 bases from V and 10 bases from J, with 15 bases between. The V gene's germline CDR1 is MNHEY and CDR2 SVGAGI. Here the CDR3 DNA reads TGTGCCAGCAGTGGGGGGGCGGAACGCGAGCAGTTCTTC. It is translated as CASSGGAEREQFF.

This clonotype was detected a few times. This chain connects TRBV7-2 to TRBJ2-3; 7 positions agree with TRBD2. The CDR3 has 15 amino acids. J gave up 1 base and V 4 bases, and 5 bases lay outside the gene matches. CDR1 is SGHTA, CDR2 FQGNSA, per germline. Here the CDR3 reads CASSSRGDGTDTQYF. As DNA, the CDR3 is TGTGCCAGCAGCTCTCGGGGGGATGGCACAGATACGCAGTATTTT.

This clonotype was found once. The gene calls are TRBV6-1 and TRBJ1-2; D might be TRBD1 (5 bases). The germline V gene has CDR1 MNHNS and CDR2 SASEGT. The CDR3 has 17 residues. V was shortened by 7 bases and J by 5 bases, with 26 bases between the two germline ends. CDR3 residues: CASTPTSLGTQQYGYTF. The CDR3 DNA sequence: TGTGCCAGCACCCCCACGTCGTTAGGGACCCAGCAGTATGGCTACACCTTC.

This rearrangement joins TRBV4-3 to TRBJ2-3, with TRBD2 matching over 7 bases. CDR3 size: 18 residues. CDR1 LGHNA and CDR2 YSLEER come from the germline V gene. With V trimmed by 1 base and J by 0 bases, 10 bases remained unmatched. CDR3 loop: CASSQVVGGTISTDTQYF. In DNA, the CDR3 is TGCGCCAGCAGCCAAGTCGTCGGGGGGACCATTAGCACAGATACGCAGTATTTT.

This clonotype was detected only a few times. V gene TRBV7-2 combines with J gene TRBJ1-2; TRBD1 agrees at 7 bases. The CDR3 spans 15 residues. Unmatched junction bases numbered 8, after V lost 3 bases and J lost 4 bases. Germline-derived CDR1 and CDR2 are SGHTA and FQGNSA. The CDR3 DNA sequence: TGTGCCAGCAGCTTTACTAGACAGGGCCTCTATGGCTACACCTTC. Translating it yields CASSFTRQGLYGYTF.

The genes are TRBV12-3 or TRBV12-4 and TRBJ2-1; 9 bases fit TRBD2. This CDR3 has 16 residues. With 5 bases clipped from V and 4 bases from J, the junction kept 9 bases outside the gene matches. The DNA for the CDR3 is TGTGCCAGCAGTCAACACCCGGGACTAGCTTACAATGAGCAGTTCTTC. Translation: CASSQHPGLAYNEQFF.